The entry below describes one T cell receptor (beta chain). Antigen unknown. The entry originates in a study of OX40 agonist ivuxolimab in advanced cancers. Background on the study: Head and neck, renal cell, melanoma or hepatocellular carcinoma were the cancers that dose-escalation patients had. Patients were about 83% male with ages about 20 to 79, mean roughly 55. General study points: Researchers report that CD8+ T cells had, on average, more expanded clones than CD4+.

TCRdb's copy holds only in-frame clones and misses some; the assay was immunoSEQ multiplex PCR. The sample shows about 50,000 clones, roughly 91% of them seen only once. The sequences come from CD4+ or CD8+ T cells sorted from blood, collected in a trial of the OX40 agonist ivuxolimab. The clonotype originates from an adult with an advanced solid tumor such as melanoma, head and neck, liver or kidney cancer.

DNA for the CDR3: TGCGCCAGCAGCTTGCGGGGTTCGGACACTGAAGCTTTCTTT. Amino acids: CASSLRGSDTEAFF. V and J are TRBV5-1 and TRBJ1-1; D uncertain. Trimming removed 1 base from V and 3 bases from J, with 10 bases in between. From germline, CDR1 is SGHRS and CDR2 YFSETQ. The CDR3 sequence is 14 residues long.